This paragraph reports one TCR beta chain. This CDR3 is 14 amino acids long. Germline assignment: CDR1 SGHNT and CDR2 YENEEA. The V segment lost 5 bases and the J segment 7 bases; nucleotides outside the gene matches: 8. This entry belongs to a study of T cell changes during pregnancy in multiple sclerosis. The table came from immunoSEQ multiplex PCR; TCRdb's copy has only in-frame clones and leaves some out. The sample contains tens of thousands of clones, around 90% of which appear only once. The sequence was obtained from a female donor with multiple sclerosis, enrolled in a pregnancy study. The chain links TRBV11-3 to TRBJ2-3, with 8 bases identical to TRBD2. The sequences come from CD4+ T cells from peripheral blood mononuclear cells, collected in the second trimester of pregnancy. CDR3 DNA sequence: TGTGCCAGCAGCCGAAGCGGGGGTTTATATACGCAGTATTTT. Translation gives CASSRSGGLYTQYF. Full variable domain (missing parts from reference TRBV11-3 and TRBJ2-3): EAGVVQSPRYKIIEKKQPVAFWCNPISGHNTLYWYLQNLGQGPELLIRYENEEAVDDSQLPKDRFSAERLKGVDSTLKIQPAELGDSAVYLCASSRSGGLYTQYFGPGTRLTVL.